Listed here are 26 T cell receptor beta chains from one sample, sequenced in a study of OX40 agonist ivuxolimab in advanced cancers. The library was prepared using the immunoSEQ multiplex PCR assay. Drawn from immuneACCESS, this table holds only the in-frame rearrangements with V and J called that TCRdb kept. Clones are partly lost; checked studies trace under half to an unresolved V gene and leave the rest unexplained. For this sample there are 45,000 to 65,000 clones; 80% to 90% appear just once. Jointly, the top ten make up around 6.4% of the sample. This specimen consisted of CD4+ or CD8+ T cells sorted from blood, obtained in a trial of the OX40 agonist ivuxolimab. The receptors were sampled from an adult with an advanced solid tumor such as melanoma, head and neck, liver or kidney cancer.

V and J are TRBV6-4 and TRBJ1-2, with D tentatively TRBD1 (5 bases). This CDR3 has 11 amino acids. V lost 6 bases and J lost 5, with 7 bases in between. Germline CDR1 reads MRHNA; CDR2 reads SNTAGT. The CDR3 sequence is CASSGGYGYTF. In DNA form, the CDR3 reads TGTGCCAGCAGCGGGGGATATGGCTACACCTTC.

The V call is TRBV27, the J call TRBJ1-6; maybe TRBD1 (5 bases). The germline V gene has CDR1 MNHEY and CDR2 SMNVEV (reference sequence). Trimming took 4 bases from V and 8 from J, leaving 18 bases between them. The CDR3 is made up of 16 amino acids. This CDR3 reads CASSSGTGFRDSPLHF. For the CDR3, the DNA is TGTGCCAGCAGTTCGGGCACAGGATTTAGGGATTCACCCCTCCACTTT.

V gene TRBV11-3 combines with J gene TRBJ2-6; D uncertain. This CDR3 region has 13 residues. Trimming shortened V by 5 bases and J by 4 bases, and 6 bases separated the two germline ends. CDR1 and CDR2 from the germline V gene are SGHNT and YENEEA. CDR3: CASSARGANVLTF. CDR3 nucleotide sequence: TGTGCCAGCAGCGCCCGGGGGGCCAACGTCCTGACTTTC.

The genes are TRBV5-6 and TRBJ2-7, with D perhaps matching TRBD2 (6 bases). CDR1 and CDR2 (germline): SGHDT, YYEEEE. With 6 bases removed from V and 4 bases from J, the gap between germline ends came to 14 bases. This CDR3 comprises 13 residues. CDR3: CASNAGRKYEQYF. CDR3 sequence (DNA): TGTGCCAGCAACGCGGGACGGAAATACGAGCAGTACTTC.

In its sample, this clone is medium-sized. The V and J genes are TRBV6-1 and TRBJ1-6; D uncertain. The germline gives CDR1 MNHNS, CDR2 SASEGT. This CDR3 is 11 amino acids long. Trimming took 6 bases from V and 14 from J, leaving 11 bases between them. Here the CDR3 reads CASRAYPTLHF. The DNA of the CDR3 is TGTGCCAGCAGGGCCTATCCCACCCTCCACTTT.

The chain links TRBV4-1 to TRBJ2-7; D is undetermined. Germline CDR1 and CDR2: MGHRA and YSYEKL. V was pared by 2 bases and J by 7 bases, with 15 bases between. The length of the CDR3 is 14 residues. CDR3 DNA: TGCGCCAGCAGCCAACAATCAGCCCTAGGGGAGCAGTACTTC. This codes for CASSQQSALGEQYF.

This sequence joins TRBV18 and TRBJ1-2; tentatively, D is TRBD1 (5 bases). Germline V gene lookup returns CDR1 KGHSH and CDR2 LQKENI. The CDR3 runs 17 residues. V was pared by 1 base and J by 8 bases, with 23 bases between. The CDR3 here is CASSPLEGGGTNYGYTF. The CDR3 nucleotides read TGTGCCAGCTCACCACTAGAGGGCGGGGGAACTAATTACGGCTACACCTTC.

This clone was counted once. The chain employs TRBV20-1 and TRBJ2-7; maybe TRBD1 (6 bases). V lost 5 bases to trimming and J lost 4 bases, with 9 bases between them. The V gene's germline CDR1 is DFQATT and CDR2 SNEGSKA (reference sequence). This CDR3 is built from 11 residues. The CDR3 sequence: CSAPDRYEQYF. For the CDR3, the DNA is TGCAGTGCTCCCGACAGGTACGAGCAGTACTTC.

The CDR3 DNA sequence: TGTGCCAGCAGCTTAGTAGACAGAAAGCAGTACTTC. Its translation: CASSLVDRKQYF. The genes are TRBV7-9 and TRBJ2-7; D possibly corresponds to TRBD1 (5 bases). V was pared by 1 base and J by 8 bases, with 9 bases between. CDR1 and CDR2 (germline): SEHNR, FQNEAQ (reference sequence). The CDR3 is made up of 12 amino acids.

The V and J genes are TRBV7-2 and TRBJ2-1; maybe TRBD1 (6 bases). V was cut by 3 bases and J by 6 bases, with 12 bases left in between. Germline V CDR1 and CDR2: SGHTA, FQGNSA. CDR3 length: 14 amino acids. CDR3 nucleotides: TGTGCCAGCAGCTTCGGGGTAGGGGGCAATGAGCAGTTCTTC. Protein: CASSFGVGGNEQFF.

The chain has TRBV6-6 and TRBJ2-7; tentatively, D is TRBD1 (5 bases). V shed 7 bases and J shed 4 bases, with 14 bases lying between them. The CDR3 length is 13 residues. The V gene's germline CDR1 is MNHNY and CDR2 SVGAGI (reference sequence). The CDR3: CASNLGARYEQYF. DNA of the CDR3: TGTGCCAGCAACCTAGGGGCTAGATACGAGCAGTACTTC.

The gene calls are TRBV2 and TRBJ1-1, with D uncertain. CDR3 length equals 14 residues. The V gene's germline CDR1 is SNHLY and CDR2 FYNNEI. Trimming took off 4 bases at V and 0 bases at J, with 9 bases between the two ends. CDR3 sequence: CASSVWTLNTEAFF. CDR3 nucleotide sequence: TGTGCCAGCAGTGTCTGGACTTTGAACACTGAAGCTTTCTTT.

The DNA for the CDR3 is TGTGCCAGCAGCTCCGGGACTAGCGGGGGTGAAGAGACCCAGTACTTC. It translates to CASSSGTSGGEETQYF. The V gene is TRBV2, the J gene TRBJ2-5, with 14 positions matching TRBD2. CDR1 is SNHLY, CDR2 FYNNEI, per germline. J gave up 3 bases and V 6 bases, and 6 bases lay outside the gene matches. This CDR3 spans 16 amino acids. Drawing the rest from reference TRBV2 and TRBJ2-5, the complete variable domain is EPEVTQTPSHQVTQMGQEVILRCVPISNHLYFYWYRQILGQKVEFLVSFYNNEISEKSEIFDDQFSVERPDGSNFTLKIRSTKLEDSAMYFCASSSGTSGGEETQYFGPGTRLLVL.

The rearrangement links TRBV6-5 to TRBJ2-7; 8 nucleotides agree with TRBD1. Germline V gene sequence: CDR1 MNHEY, CDR2 SVGAGI. J lost 1 base, V lost 5 bases, and 7 bases had no gene match. This CDR3 is 15 amino acids long. The CDR3 spells CASSRTGFDSYEQYF. CDR3 in DNA: TGTGCCAGCAGTAGGACAGGGTTCGATTCCTACGAGCAGTACTTC.

The chain links TRBV20-1 to TRBJ2-5; D gene uncertain. Trimming pared 7 bases from V and 4 bases from J, leaving 10 bases between. The CDR3 extends over 11 amino acids. CDR1 and CDR2 (germline): DFQATT, SNEGSKA (reference sequence). The CDR3 bases are TGCAGTGTCAGAGGAGTAGAGACCCAGTACTTC. This gives the protein CSVRGVETQYF.

The chain joins TRBV4-1 to TRBJ2-5; 8 positions agree with TRBD1. J lost 1 base, V lost 1 base, and 5 bases had no gene match. CDR1 is MGHRA and CDR2 is YSYEKL in the germline V gene. The CDR3 is 16 amino acids. The DNA for the CDR3 is TGCGCCAGCAGCCAAGGGACAGGGTCACGCCAAGAGACCCAGTACTTC. It translates to CASSQGTGSRQETQYF.

This chain connects TRBV28 to TRBJ1-5; D ambiguous. V lost 2 bases, J lost 5 bases, and 10 bases lay in between. The CDR3 totals 14 residues. CDR1 MDHEN and CDR2 SYDVKM come from the germline V gene. DNA for the CDR3: TGTGCCAGCAGTTTAGGTTGGGGTGATCAGCCCCAGCATTTT. Protein: CASSLGWGDQPQHF.

The chain combines TRBV14 with TRBJ2-7; D is unclear. The germline V and J ends were trimmed by 1 base and 0 bases, with 13 bases remaining between them. This CDR3 is built from 16 residues. Germline V lookup: CDR1 SGHDN, CDR2 FVKESK. The CDR3 nucleotides read TGTGCCAGCAGCCAAGCCCGAATCGGAGCCTCCTACGAGCAGTACTTC. Protein product: CASSQARIGASYEQYF.

The rearrangement uses TRBV7-6 and TRBJ2-6, with D perhaps matching TRBD2 (5 bases). The germline V gene encodes CDR1 SGHVS and CDR2 FNYEAQ. V lost 5 bases and J 0 bases, leaving 11 bases between the germline ends. The CDR3 loop spans 16 amino acids. This CDR3 reads CASSQEAASGANVLTF. As DNA, the CDR3 is TGTGCCAGCAGCCAAGAAGCGGCCTCTGGGGCCAACGTCCTGACTTTC.

This chain joins TRBV7-2 and TRBJ1-5; weak D call: TRBD1 (6 bases). V lost 5 bases to trimming and J lost 3 bases, with 14 bases between them. The V gene's germline CDR1 is SGHTA and CDR2 FQGNSA. The CDR3 is made up of 15 amino acids. The CDR3 spells CASSEQQGPNQPQHF. The CDR3 DNA is TGTGCCAGCAGCGAACAGCAGGGGCCCAATCAGCCCCAGCATTTT. The variable domain in full, with the rest retrieved from reference TRBV7-2 and TRBJ1-5, is GAGVSQSPSNKVTEKGKDVELRCDPISGHTALYWYRQSLGQGLEFLIYFQGNSAPDKSGLPSDRFSAERTGGSVSTLTIQRTQQEDSAVYLCASSEQQGPNQPQHFGDGTRLSIL.

The chain carries TRBV5-4 and TRBJ1-1, with 8 bases aligning to TRBD1. The CDR3 runs 15 residues. After removal of 2 bases from V and 4 bases from J, the junction contained 7 bases not matched to a gene. The V gene's germline CDR1 is SGHNT and CDR2 YYREEE (reference sequence). CDR3 region: CASSFAGGAVTEAFF. CDR3 nucleotides: TGTGCCAGCAGCTTTGCAGGGGGCGCGGTCACTGAAGCTTTCTTT.

The rearrangement uses TRBV15 and TRBJ1-4; 8 bases agree with TRBD1. V trimming: 3 bases; J trimming: 4 bases; junction bases outside the gene matches: 4. The CDR3 extends over 15 amino acids. In germline, CDR1 is LNHNV, CDR2 YYDKDF (reference sequence). Here the CDR3 DNA reads TGTGCCACCAGCAGCACAGGGGGTCTTAATGAAAAACTGTTTTTT. It specifies CATSSTGGLNEKLFF.

The chain links TRBV27 to TRBJ1-1, with D possibly being TRBD1 (6 bases). Germline V gives CDR1 MNHEY, CDR2 SMNVEV (reference sequence). V lost 8 bases and J 1 base, leaving 14 bases between the germline ends. CDR3 length equals 14 residues. Here the CDR3 DNA reads TGTGCCAGCGCAGGGGCGTCGGCGAACACTGAAGCTTTCTTT. Amino acid sequence: CASAGASANTEAFF.

The V gene is TRBV2, the J gene TRBJ2-1; 7 bases fit TRBD1. The length of the CDR3 is 13 residues. Germline values: CDR1 SNHLY, CDR2 FYNNEI. V was pared by 8 bases and J by 7 bases, with 8 bases of the junction left unmatched. Here the CDR3 DNA reads TGTGCCAGCTCAGAATCCAGGGGGAATGAGCAGTTCTTC. Translating it yields CASSESRGNEQFF.

This clone was counted a few times. The chain joins TRBV18 to TRBJ2-5, with D unresolved. The CDR3 loop spans 15 amino acids. Germline loops: CDR1 KGHSH, CDR2 LQKENI. Between the trimmed V and J ends, which lost 2 bases and 1 base, there was a span of 11 bases. CDR3 in DNA: TGTGCCAGCTCACCAGTTGGAAGTGTCCAAGAGACCCAGTACTTC. This codes for CASSPVGSVQETQYF.

The genes are TRBV7-7 and TRBJ2-7; TRBD1 agrees at 8 bases. Germline V CDR1 and CDR2: SSHAT, FNYEAQ (reference sequence). The J segment lost 4 bases and the V segment lost 2 bases, leaving 4 bases of the junction unmatched. There are 14 residues in the CDR3. The CDR3 loop is CASSLRQGSYEQYF. The DNA of the CDR3 is TGTGCCAGCAGCTTAAGACAGGGGAGTTACGAGCAGTACTTC.